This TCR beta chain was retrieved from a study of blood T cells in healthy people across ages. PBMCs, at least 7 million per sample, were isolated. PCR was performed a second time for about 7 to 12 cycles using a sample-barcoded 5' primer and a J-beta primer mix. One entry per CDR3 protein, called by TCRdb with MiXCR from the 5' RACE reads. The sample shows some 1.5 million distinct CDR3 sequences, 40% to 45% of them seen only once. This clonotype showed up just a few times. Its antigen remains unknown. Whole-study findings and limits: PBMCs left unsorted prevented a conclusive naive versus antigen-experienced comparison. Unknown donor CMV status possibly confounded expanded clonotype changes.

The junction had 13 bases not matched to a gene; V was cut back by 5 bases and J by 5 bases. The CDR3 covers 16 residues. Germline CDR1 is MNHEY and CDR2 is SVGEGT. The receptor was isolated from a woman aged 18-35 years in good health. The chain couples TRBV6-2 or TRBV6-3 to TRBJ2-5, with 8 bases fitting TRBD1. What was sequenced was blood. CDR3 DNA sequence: TGTGCCAGCAGTACGGACAGGGTTAGTTTCTCGGAGACCCAGTACTTC. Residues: CASSTDRVSFSETQYF.